This T cell receptor (beta chain) is from a study of blood T cell repertoires in COVID-19 (dated by TCRdb to the early 2020s). Regarding the complete study: Samples from collaborators originated in the United States, Italy and Spain and spanned both the acute and convalescent phases of COVID-19. The material from the prospective study consisted of cDNA or gDNA derived from T cells, B-cell-depleted T cells, or PBMCs. Subjects who had been exposed to COVID-19, were actively infected with it, or had recovered from it provided the deeply sampled blood TCRbeta repertoires that made up the dataset. The repertoires were released in a freely available public database intended as a resource for research on the immune response to SARS-CoV-2. The samples were drawn from two sources: the first 160 participants of the ongoing ImmuneRACE study, and 950 to 1,500 subjects contributed by 6 global collaborators. Sample metadata almost always included a de-identified subject ID, COVID-19 status, age in years and sex. Where HLA class I and class II types were available, the types were taken from metadata supplied by the sample provider, not from assay-based typing. Broader findings and caveats from the paper: Clinical and demographic metadata were provided uncurated, with the amount varying by source and participant.

The germline V gene encodes CDR1 MDHEN and CDR2 SYDVKM. Including the terminal cysteine and phenylalanine, the CDR3 comprises 17 residues. Just CDR3 DNA is preserved here, 51 bases in frame from base 1. V trim: 2 bases; J trim: 0 bases; unmatched bases: 7. Points on this clone: The antigen it recognizes is unknown. Base qualities are not provided; no much larger clone lies one nucleotide away.

TCRbeta CDR3 regions were amplified from genomic DNA by means of the immunoSEQ Assay, a bias-controlled multiplex PCR. Regarding the original processing steps: Within the assay, amplification of reference gene primers was used to estimate how many nucleated cells each sample contained. To quantify the absolute abundance of each unique TCRbeta CDR3 rearrangement, sequence reads were collapsed and filtered. Productive Simpson clonality was computed per sample as the square root of Simpson's diversity index over productive rearrangements. TCRdb took this table from immuneACCESS and kept in-frame rearrangements with V and J called. Such tables lack part of the clones; where checked against another copy, unresolved V genes explain under half of the gap, and the rest is unexplained. V and J calls and clone size are given by that table; D and trimming were obtained from the DNA. The sample contains under 250,000 clones, about 93% of them found a single time. The ten largest clones capture about 0.8% of the sample.

In Seattle, one collaborating source enrolled patients while the infection was active and tracked those patients longitudinally over the course of disease. The collaborating institutions used their own protocols to collect whole blood in K2EDTA tubes. For TCRbeta analysis, collaborators shipped samples as frozen whole blood, isolated PBMCs, or DNA extracted from either of those sample types. The receptor was derived from a man aged 55-75 years with COVID-19, enrolled during active disease. The chain joins TRBV28 to TRBJ2-4, and 7 junctional nucleotides match TRBD1. The specimen sequenced was peripheral blood. The DNA sequence reads TGTGCCAGCAGTTTACCCCCGGACAGGATAGCCAAAAACATTCAGTACTTC. It specifies CASSLPPDRIAKNIQYF.